This TCR beta chain emerged from a study of T cells in Graves' hyperthyroidism and ophthalmopathy. For the study at large: Initial diagnosis, before any treatment, was when peripheral blood was collected. Study-wide points: By a 13 V-J model, ophthalmopathy was set apart from stable hyperthyroidism. The majority of expanded thyroid clonotypes above 0.001 also appeared in blood.

As regards this clonotype: Its cognate antigen is unknown.

Using RNA transcripts as the source, TCR beta CDR3 regions were amplified. The HTBI primer set served for first-round RT-PCR of the TCR CDR3. Using its own MiXCR run on the multiplex PCR reads, TCRdb lists one record per CDR3 protein. The table records around 190,000 distinct CDR3 sequences, about a sixth of them present only once. Germline CDR1 reads SEHNR; CDR2 reads FQNEAQ (reference sequence). J lost 2 bases, V lost 4 bases, and 8 bases had no gene match. CDR3 length: 16 residues. Graves' hyperthyroidism was deemed stable absent ophthalmopathy progression within 18 months. This clonotype was sampled from a woman aged 50 to 60 with Graves' hyperthyroidism. V gene TRBV7-9 combines with J gene TRBJ2-3; 8 bases align to TRBD2. The material sequenced was blood. The CDR3 here is CASSSTSGGSTDTQYF. The CDR3 region has the DNA TGTGCCAGCAGCTCTACCAGCGGGGGCTCCACAGATACGCAGTATTTT.